The 32 T cell receptor beta chains reported below all come from one sample, sequenced in a study of regulatory T cells in long-lasting Graves disease (dated by TCRdb to about 2021). The time point label corresponds to: persistent/refractory GD, antithyroid drugs over 5 years with positive TRAb. For both TCR sequencing and RNA sequencing, RNA was extracted from PBMCs using TRIzol. Libraries were prepared through multiplex PCR. Sequencing took place on an Illumina HiSeq 4000. To build TCR beta libraries, CDR3 regions were amplified by Arm-PCR using iRepertoire HTBI primers. The raw public reads went through TCRdb reprocessing: fastp at Q25, MiXCR clone calling, in-frame beta chains kept. Rows with a matching CDR3 protein are joined into one entry that keeps the most common DNA and genes. The sample table holds a few hundred thousand distinct CDR3 sequences, of which around 20% were seen once. The top ten hold around 26% of the sample.

The starting material was peripheral blood mononuclear cells (PBMCs), obtained when the disease was refractory, from a patient treated with antithyroid drugs. These receptors all come from a female donor with Graves disease.

This chain links TRBV20-1 with TRBJ2-5; D may be TRBD2 (5 bases). This CDR3 is built from 13 residues. Trimming pared 4 bases from V and 4 bases from J, leaving 13 bases between. Looked up from germline, CDR1 is DFQATT and CDR2 is SNEGSKA (reference sequence). The CDR3 reads CSAIEEVAETQYF. For the CDR3, the DNA is TGCAGTGCTATAGAGGAGGTCGCAGAGACCCAGTACTTC.

The V and J genes are TRBV20-1 and TRBJ2-7; D uncertain. The germline V gene encodes CDR1 DFQATT and CDR2 SNEGSKA (reference sequence). This CDR3 contains 13 residues. V was clipped by 0 bases and J by 7 bases, with 13 bases between them. CDR3 region: CSARDLAGREQYF. CDR3 in DNA: TGCAGTGCTAGAGATTTGGCAGGTCGGGAGCAGTACTTC.

As concerns this clonotype: Possible read error: a much larger clone is one base away. The rearrangement links TRBV28 to TRBJ2-1; either TRBD1 or TRBD2 may fit D (5 bases each). Trimming cost V 4 bases and J 1 base, with 14 bases left between them. Germline CDR1 and CDR2: MDHEN and SYDVKM. There are 16 residues in the CDR3. For the CDR3, the DNA is TGTGCCAGCAGTTCCGCCGGGGCAGGGTCCTACAATGAGCAGTTCTTC. It encodes CASSSAGAGSYNEQFF.

This clonotype was counted many times. This chain connects TRBV10-3 to TRBJ1-2; D remains unclear. The ends were cut back, 2 bases at V and 4 bases at J, with 8 bases in the middle. The CDR3 loop spans 13 amino acids. Germline lookup yields CDR1 ENHRY and CDR2 SYGVKD. The CDR3 reads CAISENRIYGYTF. CDR3 DNA: TGTGCCATCAGTGAGAATAGGATCTATGGCTACACCTTC.

This clonotype has only a few counts. This may stem from a read error, because a much larger clone lies one nucleotide away. The J gene is TRBJ2-7, the V gene TRBV3-1, with a possible D match to TRBD2 (5 bases). Germline V gene lookup returns CDR1 LGHDT and CDR2 YNNKEL (reference sequence). V was shortened by 1 base and J by 7 bases, with 14 bases between the two germline ends. The CDR3 runs 14 residues. The CDR3 nucleotides are TGTGCCAGCAGCCAAGGTCCGGAGGTCGGTGAGCAGTACTTC. Translated: CASSQGPEVGEQYF.

The chain links TRBV12-5 to TRBJ2-4; D not resolved. CDR1 and CDR2 from the germline V gene are LGHNT and FRNRAP. V shed 1 base and J shed 0 bases, with 13 bases lying between them. The CDR3 is 17 residues long. The CDR3 coding sequence is TGTGCTAGTGGTTTGGAAGATGCACAACTAGCCAAAAACATTCAGTACTTC. Protein: CASGLEDAQLAKNIQYF.

At least ten counts were recorded for this clonotype. The J gene is TRBJ2-5, the V gene TRBV6-2 or TRBV6-3; D may be TRBD1 or TRBD2 (6 bases each). This CDR3 has 14 residues. Trimming cost V 5 bases and J 6 bases, with 16 bases left between them. Germline values: CDR1 MNHEY, CDR2 SVGEGT. The CDR3 nucleotides are TGTGCCAGCAGTGCCGACAGGACTAAGAAGACCCAGTACTTC. Its protein product is CASSADRTKKTQYF.

As regards this clonotype: Germline is not matched at one junction end, which may reflect a read error. The chain combines TRBV27 with TRBJ2-7; possibly TRBD1 for D (5 bases). Germline V gene data show CDR1 as MNHEY and CDR2 as SMNVEV (reference sequence). The CDR3 consists of 14 residues. CDR3 residues: CASSTLTVPYERYF. The CDR3 coding sequence is TGTGCCAGCAGTACCTTGACAGTCCCCTACGAGCGGTACTTC.

This clonotype came up a few times. V usage is TRBV3-1 and J usage is TRBJ2-7; 9 nucleotides agree with TRBD2. Germline trimming cut 0 bases from V and 2 bases from J; bases unmatched to any gene: 8. Germline CDR1 LGHDT, CDR2 YNNKEL (reference sequence). The CDR3 length is 17 residues. CDR3 in amino acids: CASSQDPRLAETYEQYF. For the CDR3, the DNA is TGTGCCAGCAGCCAAGATCCGAGACTAGCGGAAACCTACGAGCAGTACTTC.

Note on this clonotype: A much larger clone lies a single base off, so this may be a read error. Because the CDR3 is missing its conserved closing phenylalanine or tryptophan, this is likely a read error. The chain recombines TRBV24-1 with TRBJ1-2; D gene ambiguous. The CDR3 is made up of 15 amino acids. Germline CDR1 is KGHDR and CDR2 is SFDVKD. V gave up 5 bases and J gave up 4 bases, with 16 bases separating them. Here the CDR3 DNA reads TGTGCCACCAGTGGAGGTTTTGGGCAGCCCTATGGCTACACCCTC. It codes for CATSGGFGQPYGYTL.

The rearrangement links TRBV6-1 to TRBJ1-3, with D hard to call. This CDR3 has 14 amino acids. Trimming pared 3 bases from V and 0 bases from J, leaving 6 bases between. Germline V CDR1 and CDR2: MNHNS, SASEGT. CDR3 nucleotides: TGTGCCAGCAGTGATCTGCGCTCTGGAAACACCATATATTTT. Its translation is CASSDLRSGNTIYF.

This clonotype was seen a handful of times. The CDR3 protein is CSAEQGSYGYTF. The CDR3 coding sequence is TGCAGTGCGGAACAGGGGAGCTATGGCTACACCTTC. The chain has TRBV20-1 and TRBJ1-2; 7 bases map to TRBD1. Trimming took 6 bases from V and 4 from J; bases not matched to a gene: 5. The CDR3 length is 12 residues. CDR1 DFQATT and CDR2 SNEGSKA come from the germline V gene (reference sequence).

This chain uses TRBV7-2 with TRBJ1-4; weak D call: TRBD1 (6 bases). Between the trimmed V and J ends, which lost 5 bases and 7 bases, there was a span of 17 bases. The CDR3 length is 15 residues. CDR1 SGHTA and CDR2 FQGNSA come from the germline V gene. CDR3 amino acids: CASSPSGGRVEKLFF. CDR3 DNA: TGTGCCAGCAGCCCAAGTGGGGGCAGGGTTGAAAAACTGTTTTTT.

The V and J genes are TRBV9 and TRBJ1-1; no firm D call. Germline CDR1 and CDR2: SGDLS and YYNGEE. The V and J ends lost 4 bases and 1 base respectively, with 20 bases between them. This CDR3 has 17 amino acids. This CDR3 reads CASSPQDPRVQNTEAFF. In nucleotides, the CDR3 is TGTGCCAGCAGCCCCCAAGACCCTCGGGTCCAGAACACTGAAGCTTTCTTT.

This clonotype was counted between two and nine times. The V gene is TRBV5-1, the J gene TRBJ2-2; maybe TRBD2 (6 bases). Germline values: CDR1 SGHRS, CDR2 YFSETQ. The CDR3 consists of 16 residues. With 0 bases removed from V and 5 bases from J, the gap between germline ends came to 14 bases. The CDR3 spells CASSLDETSRTGELFF. The CDR3 nucleotides are TGCGCCAGCAGCTTGGACGAGACTAGTCGAACCGGGGAGCTGTTTTTT.

In its sample, this clonotype was seen a few times. The rearrangement joins TRBV6-9 to TRBJ2-7; possibly TRBD2 for D (5 bases). The CDR3 is 15 amino acids. Trimming shortened V by 3 bases and J by 1 base, and 13 bases separated the two germline ends. Looked up from germline, CDR1 is MNHGY and CDR2 is SVAAGI. Here the CDR3 reads CASSYGEYLSYEQYF. DNA for the CDR3: TGTGCCAGCAGTTACGGGGAATACCTATCCTACGAGCAGTACTTC.

V usage is TRBV6-2 or TRBV6-3 and J usage is TRBJ2-7, with unresolved D. This CDR3 region has 14 residues. The germline CDR1 and CDR2 sequences are MNHEY and SVGEGT. V was trimmed by 2 bases and J by 0 bases, leaving 8 bases between them. This CDR3 is CASSYLTHSYEQYF. For the CDR3, the DNA is TGTGCCAGCAGTTACCTAACGCACTCCTACGAGCAGTACTTC.

The chain is built from TRBV20-1 and TRBJ2-3, with D uncertain. Germline V CDR1 and CDR2: DFQATT, SNEGSKA (reference sequence). There are 13 residues in the CDR3. V lost 1 base to trimming and J lost 0 bases, with 5 bases between them. DNA for the CDR3: TGCAGTGCTAGAGGTGATAGCACAGATACGCAGTATTTT. Translation gives CSARGDSTDTQYF.

This clonotype has a count of ten or more. The chain couples TRBV28 to TRBJ2-7, with 7 bases matching TRBD1. Germline CDR1 is MDHEN and CDR2 is SYDVKM. The CDR3 covers 15 residues. V trimming: 6 bases; J trimming: 3 bases; junction bases outside the gene matches: 11. The CDR3 DNA reads TGTGCCAGCAGCCCCTCTTCGGGACAGATCTACGAGCAGTACTTC. Amino acid sequence: CASSPSSGQIYEQYF.

The CDR3 bases are TGTGCCAGTAGTTCCCTCCTGAGGGGGGTAGGTGGCAATCAGCCCCAGCATTTT. This codes for CASSSLLRGVGGNQPQHF. V is TRBV19 and J is TRBJ1-5, with D perhaps TRBD1 (6 bases). Trimming took off 5 bases at V and 2 bases at J, with 22 bases between the two ends. In germline, CDR1 is LNHDA, CDR2 SQIVND (reference sequence). The CDR3 length is 18 residues.

In its sample, this clonotype was seen a few times. The rearrangement links TRBV7-2 to TRBJ2-5; no firm D call. The CDR3 consists of 14 residues. Trimming took off 2 bases at V and 2 bases at J, with 9 bases between the two ends. Germline loops: CDR1 SGHTA, CDR2 FQGNSA. The CDR3 sequence is CASSLLPIQETQYF. The CDR3 DNA is TGTGCCAGCAGCTTACTCCCTATTCAAGAGACCCAGTACTTC.

This clonotype was detected a few times. The chain has TRBV24-1 and TRBJ2-7; 10 nucleotides agree with TRBD1. Trimming took 9 bases from V and 6 from J; bases not matched to a gene: 10. Germline CDR1 reads KGHDR; CDR2 reads SFDVKD. The CDR3 is 14 amino acids. The CDR3, as DNA: TGTGCCACCTCGTGGTCCGGGACAGGGGCCGAGCAGTACTTC. Translated: CATSWSGTGAEQYF.

The chain carries TRBV7-2 and TRBJ2-1, with D tentatively TRBD1 or TRBD2 (7 bases each). V lost 2 bases and J lost 4, with 24 bases in between. CDR3 length: 19 amino acids. From germline, CDR1 is SGHTA and CDR2 FQGNSA. CDR3 DNA: TGTGCCAGCAGCTTAATTGCAGGGGGTTCGCTAGCGGTATACAATGAGCAGTTCTTC. This sequence encodes CASSLIAGGSLAVYNEQFF.

The chain links TRBV6-1 to TRBJ2-5; either TRBD1 or TRBD2 may fit D (6 bases each). Germline lookup yields CDR1 MNHNS and CDR2 SASEGT. This CDR3 spans 13 amino acids. The V and J ends lost 6 bases and 1 base respectively, with 9 bases between them. CDR3 in amino acids: CASRRDIQETQYF. The CDR3 DNA reads as TGTGCCAGCAGGCGGGACATCCAAGAGACCCAGTACTTC.

There are many counts of this clonotype. This may be a read error, as it is one base from a much larger clone. The rearrangement uses TRBV6-1 and TRBJ1-5; 8 nucleotides line up with TRBD1. Germline assignment: CDR1 MNHNS and CDR2 SASEGT. The CDR3 sequence is 14 residues long. V trimming: 6 bases; J trimming: 3 bases; junction bases outside the gene matches: 4. CDR3 region: CASRRTGINQPQHF. The CDR3 bases are TGTGCCAGCAGGAGGACAGGGATCAATCAGCCCCAGCATTTT.

With respect to this clonotype: One base separates it from a far larger clone, so it is likely a read error. The chain employs TRBV14 and TRBJ2-1, with D perhaps matching TRBD1 or TRBD2 (7 bases each). The J call is in doubt because the DNA end fits TRBJ2-5 better. CDR3 length equals 14 residues. Germline loops: CDR1 SGHDN, CDR2 FVKESK. The CDR3 DNA reads as TGTGCCAGCAGCCGCAGGGGGGGAGGAGAGACCCAGTACTTC. It yields the protein CASSRRGGGETQYF.

The chain combines TRBV20-1 with TRBJ2-3, with 12 bases lining up with TRBD2. CDR1 is DFQATT and CDR2 is SNEGSKA in the germline V gene (reference sequence). This CDR3 contains 14 residues. J gave up 2 bases and V 6 bases, and 3 bases lay outside the gene matches. In DNA form, the CDR3 reads TGCAGTGCGAGACTAGCGGGAGTCACAGATACGCAGTATTTT. This translates into CSARLAGVTDTQYF.

This clonotype was found many times. The J gene is TRBJ1-2, the V gene TRBV3-1; 7 positions match TRBD1. With V trimmed by 1 base and J by 5 bases, 4 bases remained unmatched. The CDR3 is made up of 14 amino acids. In germline, CDR1 is LGHDT, CDR2 YNNKEL (reference sequence). The CDR3 DNA is TGTGCCAGCAGCCAAGTAACAGGGGAGTATGGCTACACCTTC. This translates into CASSQVTGEYGYTF.

As for this clonotype: A much more abundant neighbour one base away suggests this may be a read error. The chain is built from TRBV2 and TRBJ1-1; D ambiguous. The germline V and J ends were trimmed by 7 bases and 0 bases, with 3 bases remaining between them. This CDR3 has 11 amino acids. The germline CDR1 and CDR2 sequences are SNHLY and FYNNEI. In DNA form, the CDR3 reads TGTGCCAGCACGATGAACACTGAAGCTTTCTTT. This gives the protein CASTMNTEAFF.

This clonotype showed up many times. The junction differs from germline at one of its ends, possibly a read error. The V gene is TRBV7-9, the J gene TRBJ1-2, with a weak D call TRBD1 (5 bases). There are 12 residues in the CDR3. Germline V gives CDR1 SEHNR, CDR2 FQNEAQ (reference sequence). In DNA, the CDR3 is TGCGCCAGCAGCCCACAGGACTATGGCTACACCTTC. Its protein product is CASSPQDYGYTF.

This clonotype was recorded at least ten times. V is TRBV5-1 and J is TRBJ2-2; the D is unclear. The CDR3 has 15 residues. In germline, CDR1 is SGHRS, CDR2 YFSETQ. V was trimmed by 2 bases and J by 3 bases, leaving 11 bases between them. This CDR3 reads CASSLNLVYTGELFF. The CDR3 coding sequence is TGCGCCAGCAGCTTAAACTTGGTGTACACCGGGGAGCTGTTTTTT.

This clonotype was counted ten times or more. This sequence joins TRBV20-1 and TRBJ2-7; D may be TRBD2 (5 bases). The CDR3 is 12 residues long. Between the trimmed V and J ends, which lost 5 bases and 2 bases, there was a span of 10 bases. CDR1 is DFQATT, CDR2 SNEGSKA, per germline (reference sequence). CDR3 coding DNA: TGCAGTGCTTCCAGCGGCCCCTACGAGCAGTACTTC. It specifies CSASSGPYEQYF.